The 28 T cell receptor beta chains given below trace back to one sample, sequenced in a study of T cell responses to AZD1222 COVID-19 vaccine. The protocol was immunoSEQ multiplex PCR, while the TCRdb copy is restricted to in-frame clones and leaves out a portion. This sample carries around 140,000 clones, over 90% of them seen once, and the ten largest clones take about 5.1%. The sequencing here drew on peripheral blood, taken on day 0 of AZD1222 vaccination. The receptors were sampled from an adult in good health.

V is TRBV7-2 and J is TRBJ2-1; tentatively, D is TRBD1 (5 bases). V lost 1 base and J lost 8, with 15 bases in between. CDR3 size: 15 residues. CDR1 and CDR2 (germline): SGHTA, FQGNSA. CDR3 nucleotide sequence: TGTGCCAGCAGCTTAGAACAGGCCAAGAGTCATGAGCAGTTCTTC. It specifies CASSLEQAKSHEQFF.

The DNA of the CDR3 is TGCGCCAGCAGCCGACAGGGTAGGGGTAATGAAAAACTGTTTTTT. It is translated as CASSRQGRGNEKLFF. The V call is TRBV5-1, the J call TRBJ1-4, with 7 bases aligning to TRBD1. J gave up 4 bases and V 4 bases, and 7 bases lay outside the gene matches. The germline gives CDR1 SGHRS, CDR2 YFSETQ. The CDR3 loop spans 15 amino acids.

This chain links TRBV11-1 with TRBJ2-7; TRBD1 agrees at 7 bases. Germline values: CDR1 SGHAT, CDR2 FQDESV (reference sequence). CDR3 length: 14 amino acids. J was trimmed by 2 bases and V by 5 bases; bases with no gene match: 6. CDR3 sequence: CASSHRDSPYEQYF. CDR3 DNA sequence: TGTGCCAGCAGCCACCGGGACAGTCCCTACGAGCAGTACTTC. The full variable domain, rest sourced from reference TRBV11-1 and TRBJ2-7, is EAEVAQSPRYKITEKSQAVAFWCDPISGHATLYWYRQILGQGPELLVQFQDESVVDDSQLPKDRFSAERLKGVDSTLKIQPAELGDSAMYLCASSHRDSPYEQYFGPGTRLTVT.

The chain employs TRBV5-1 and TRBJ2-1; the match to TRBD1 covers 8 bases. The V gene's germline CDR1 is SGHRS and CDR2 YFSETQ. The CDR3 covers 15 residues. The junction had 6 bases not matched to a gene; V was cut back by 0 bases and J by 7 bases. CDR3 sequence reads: CASSLVAGGWNEQFF. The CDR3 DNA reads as TGCGCCAGCAGCTTGGTTGCAGGGGGCTGGAATGAGCAGTTCTTC.

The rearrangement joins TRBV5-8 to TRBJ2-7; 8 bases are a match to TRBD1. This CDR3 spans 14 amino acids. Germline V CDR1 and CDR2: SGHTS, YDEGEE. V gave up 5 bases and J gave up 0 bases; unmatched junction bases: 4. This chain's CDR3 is CASRKQGGSYEQYF. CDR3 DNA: TGTGCCAGCAGAAAACAGGGGGGCTCCTACGAGCAGTACTTC.

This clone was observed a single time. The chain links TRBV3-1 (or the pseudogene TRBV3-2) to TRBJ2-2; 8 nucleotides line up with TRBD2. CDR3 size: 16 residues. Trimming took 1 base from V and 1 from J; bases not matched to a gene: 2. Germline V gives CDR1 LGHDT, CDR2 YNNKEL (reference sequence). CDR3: CASSQGTSRNTGELFF. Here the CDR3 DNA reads TGTGCCAGCAGCCAAGGGACTAGCAGGAACACCGGGGAGCTGTTTTTT.

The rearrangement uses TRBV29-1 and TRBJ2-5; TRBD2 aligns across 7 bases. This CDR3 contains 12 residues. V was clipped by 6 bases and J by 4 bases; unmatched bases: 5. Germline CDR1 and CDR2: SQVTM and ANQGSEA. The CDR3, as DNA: TGCAGCGTGCGGGGGAAGGGAGAGACCCAGTACTTC. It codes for CSVRGKGETQYF.

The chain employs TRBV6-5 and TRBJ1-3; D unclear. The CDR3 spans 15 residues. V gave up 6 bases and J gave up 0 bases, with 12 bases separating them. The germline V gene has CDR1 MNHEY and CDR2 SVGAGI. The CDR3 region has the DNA TGTGCCAGCAGACAAAGCAGACTCTCTGGAAACACCATATATTTT. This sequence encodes CASRQSRLSGNTIYF.

The CDR3 DNA is TGCGCCAGCAGCCAAGATCGAGGGGAGACCCAGTACTTC. It specifies CASSQDRGETQYF. The chain joins TRBV4-1 to TRBJ2-5, with D perhaps matching TRBD2 (5 bases). Trimming pared 0 bases from V and 5 bases from J, leaving 7 bases between. This CDR3 contains 13 residues. CDR1 MGHRA and CDR2 YSYEKL come from the germline V gene.

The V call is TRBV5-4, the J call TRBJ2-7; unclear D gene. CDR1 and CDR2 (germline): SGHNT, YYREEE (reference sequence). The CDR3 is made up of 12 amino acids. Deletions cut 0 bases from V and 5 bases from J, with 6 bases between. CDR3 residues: CASSLDRNEQYF. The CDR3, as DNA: TGTGCCAGCAGCTTGGATAGGAACGAGCAGTACTTC.

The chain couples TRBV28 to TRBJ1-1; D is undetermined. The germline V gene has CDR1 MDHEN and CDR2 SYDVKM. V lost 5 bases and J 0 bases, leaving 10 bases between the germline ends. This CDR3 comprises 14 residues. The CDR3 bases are TGTGCCAGCAGTCCCCGGCTCATGAACACTGAAGCTTTCTTT. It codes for CASSPRLMNTEAFF.

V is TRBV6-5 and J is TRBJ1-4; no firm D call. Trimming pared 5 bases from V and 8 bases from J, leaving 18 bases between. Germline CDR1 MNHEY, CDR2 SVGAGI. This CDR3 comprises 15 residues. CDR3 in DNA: TGTGCCAGCAGTCGAGAAAACGGTCTTGTAGAAAAACTGTTTTTT. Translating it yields CASSRENGLVEKLFF.

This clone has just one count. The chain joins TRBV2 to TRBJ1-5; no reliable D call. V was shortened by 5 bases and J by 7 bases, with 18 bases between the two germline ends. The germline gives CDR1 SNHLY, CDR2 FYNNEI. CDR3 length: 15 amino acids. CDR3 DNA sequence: TGTGCCAGCAGTAGACTTAGTTCTGTAGGCCAGCCCCAGCATTTT. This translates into CASSRLSSVGQPQHF.

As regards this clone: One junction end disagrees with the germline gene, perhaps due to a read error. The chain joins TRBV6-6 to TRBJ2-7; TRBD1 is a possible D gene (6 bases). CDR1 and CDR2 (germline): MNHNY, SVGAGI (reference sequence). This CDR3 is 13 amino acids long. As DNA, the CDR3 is TGTGCGAGCAAGGGGGACCAATCCTACGAGCAGTACTTC. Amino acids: CASKGDQSYEQYF.

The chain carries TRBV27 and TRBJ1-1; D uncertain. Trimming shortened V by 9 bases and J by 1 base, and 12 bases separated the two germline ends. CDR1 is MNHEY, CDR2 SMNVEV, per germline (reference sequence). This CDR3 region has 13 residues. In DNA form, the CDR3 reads TGTGCCAGTAGGCGAAACAGGAACACTGAAGCTTTCTTT. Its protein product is CASRRNRNTEAFF.

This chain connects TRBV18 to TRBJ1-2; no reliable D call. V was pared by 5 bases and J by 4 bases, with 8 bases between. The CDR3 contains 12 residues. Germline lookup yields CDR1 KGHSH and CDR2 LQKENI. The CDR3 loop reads CASSGGFYGYTF. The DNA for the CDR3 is TGTGCCAGCTCAGGAGGGTTCTATGGCTACACCTTC.

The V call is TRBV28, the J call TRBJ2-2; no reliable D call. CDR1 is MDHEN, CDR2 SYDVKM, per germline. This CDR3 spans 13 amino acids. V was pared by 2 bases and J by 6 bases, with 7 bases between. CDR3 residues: CASSLLVPGELFF. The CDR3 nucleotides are TGTGCCAGCAGTTTACTAGTGCCCGGGGAGCTGTTTTTT.

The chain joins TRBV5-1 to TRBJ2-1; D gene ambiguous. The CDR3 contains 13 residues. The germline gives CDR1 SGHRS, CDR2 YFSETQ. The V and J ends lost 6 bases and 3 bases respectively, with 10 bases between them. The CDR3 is CASNSWVYNEQFF. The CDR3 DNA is TGCGCCAGCAACTCATGGGTCTACAATGAGCAGTTCTTC.

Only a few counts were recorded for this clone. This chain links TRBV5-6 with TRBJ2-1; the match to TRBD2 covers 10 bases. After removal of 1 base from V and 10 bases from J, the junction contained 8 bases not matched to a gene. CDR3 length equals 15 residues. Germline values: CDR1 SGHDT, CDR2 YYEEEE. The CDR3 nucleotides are TGTGCCAGCAGCTTGTTCCTAGCGGGAGTTCGGGAGCAGTTCTTC. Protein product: CASSLFLAGVREQFF.

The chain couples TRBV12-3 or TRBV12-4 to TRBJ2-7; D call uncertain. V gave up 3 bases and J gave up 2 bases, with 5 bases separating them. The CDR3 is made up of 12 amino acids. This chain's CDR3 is CASSFNTYEQYF. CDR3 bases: TGTGCCAGCAGTTTTAACACCTACGAGCAGTACTTC.

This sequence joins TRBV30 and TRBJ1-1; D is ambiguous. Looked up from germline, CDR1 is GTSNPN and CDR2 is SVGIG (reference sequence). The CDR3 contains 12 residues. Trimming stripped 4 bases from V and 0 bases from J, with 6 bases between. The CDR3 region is CAWIRVNTEAFF. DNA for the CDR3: TGTGCCTGGATCCGGGTGAACACTGAAGCTTTCTTT.

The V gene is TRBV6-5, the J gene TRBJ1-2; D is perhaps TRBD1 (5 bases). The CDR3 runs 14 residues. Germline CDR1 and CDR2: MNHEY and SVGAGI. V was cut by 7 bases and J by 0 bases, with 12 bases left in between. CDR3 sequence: CASTRDGANYGYTF. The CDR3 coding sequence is TGTGCCAGCACTCGGGACGGAGCTAACTATGGCTACACCTTC.

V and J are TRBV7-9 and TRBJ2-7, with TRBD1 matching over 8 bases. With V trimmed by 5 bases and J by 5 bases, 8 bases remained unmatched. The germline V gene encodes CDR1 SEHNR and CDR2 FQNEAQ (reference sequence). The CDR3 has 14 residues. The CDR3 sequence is CASSKYRGFDEQYF. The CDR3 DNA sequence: TGTGCCAGCAGCAAATACAGGGGGTTCGACGAGCAGTACTTC.

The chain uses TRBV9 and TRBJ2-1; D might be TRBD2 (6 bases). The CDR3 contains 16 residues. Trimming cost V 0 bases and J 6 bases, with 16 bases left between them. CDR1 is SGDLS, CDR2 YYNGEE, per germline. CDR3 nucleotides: TGTGCCAGCAGCGTAGATGGGGGGACCGCCGCCAATGAGCAGTTCTTC. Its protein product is CASSVDGGTAANEQFF. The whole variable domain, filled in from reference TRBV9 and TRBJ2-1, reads DSGVTQTPKHLITATGQRVTLRCSPRSGDLSVYWYQQSLDQGLQFLIQYYNGEERAKGNILERFSAQQFPDLHSELNLSSLELGDSALYFCASSVDGGTAANEQFFGPGTRLTVL.

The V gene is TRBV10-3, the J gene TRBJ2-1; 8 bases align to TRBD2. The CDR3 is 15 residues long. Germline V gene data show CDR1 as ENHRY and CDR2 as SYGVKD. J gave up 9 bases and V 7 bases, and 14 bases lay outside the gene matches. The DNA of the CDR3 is TGTGCCATCACAAAAGGACTAGCCCCTGAGGGTGAGCAGTTCTTC. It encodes CAITKGLAPEGEQFF.

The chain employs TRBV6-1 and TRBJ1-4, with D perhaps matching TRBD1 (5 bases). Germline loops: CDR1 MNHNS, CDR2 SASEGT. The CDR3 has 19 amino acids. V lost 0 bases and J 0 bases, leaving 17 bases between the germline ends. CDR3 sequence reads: CASSEARAGSTATNEKLFF. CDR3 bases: TGTGCCAGCAGTGAAGCGCGGGCAGGGAGTACTGCAACTAATGAAAAACTGTTTTTT.

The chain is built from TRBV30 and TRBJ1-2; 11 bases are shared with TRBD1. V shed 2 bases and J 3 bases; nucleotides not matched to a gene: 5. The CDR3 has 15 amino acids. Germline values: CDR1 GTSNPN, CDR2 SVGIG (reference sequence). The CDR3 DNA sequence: TGTGCCTGGAGTTTGGGACAGGGGGGTCACTATGGCTACACCTTC. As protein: CAWSLGQGGHYGYTF.

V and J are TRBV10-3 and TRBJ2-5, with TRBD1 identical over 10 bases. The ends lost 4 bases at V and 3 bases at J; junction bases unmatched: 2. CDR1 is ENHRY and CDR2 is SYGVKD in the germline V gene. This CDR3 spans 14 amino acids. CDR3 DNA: TGTGCCATCAGTGGGGACAGGGGAAAAGAGACCCAGTACTTC. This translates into CAISGDRGKETQYF.